The clone carrying this T cell receptor (beta chain) was detected only a few times. Its specificity is unknown. Sequenced by immunoSEQ multiplex PCR; TCRdb stores in-frame clones only, minus some. The sample includes fewer than 200,000 clones, around 88% of them seen just once. This entry belongs to a study of T cell responses to AZD1222 COVID-19 vaccine. Study observations and caveats: Most donors were white British, females outnumbered males, and clonal diversity was possibly underestimated.

CDR1 is SGHRS, CDR2 YFSETQ, per germline. This CDR3 is 12 amino acids long. V was clipped by 5 bases and J by 5 bases, with 10 bases between them. This chain joins TRBV5-1 and TRBJ1-1, with D unresolved. This specimen consisted of peripheral blood, obtained 28 days after the second AZD1222 dose. This TCR derives from an adult who received the AZD1222 COVID-19 vaccine. The CDR3 spells CASSTLGTEAFF. CDR3 coding DNA: TGCGCCAGCAGTACTCTCGGGACTGAAGCTTTCTTT.